The rows below give T cell receptor beta chains drawn from one sample of a study of technical replicates of blood from a few donors. The assay was immunoSEQ multiplex PCR, and TCRdb's table has in-frame clones only and misses some. The sample yields under 85,000 clones, 96% seen once. Sequencing input: T cells isolated from PBMCs. These receptors came from a human donor in good health. Both conserved end residues are part of each CDR3. The D gene is left open where the match is weak. Clone size is stated in some rows and not others, as once, few, many or a class when expanded.

CDR3 length: 16
J gene: TRBJ2-1
D gene: TRBD1
V gene: TRBV27
clone size: NA
CDR3 protein: CASSRTGFVPDNEQFF
CDR3 DNA: TGTGCCAGCAGCCGGACAGGGTTTGTCCCTGACAATGAGCAGTTCTTC

CDR3 length: 15
J gene: TRBJ2-7
D gene: NA
V gene: TRBV27
clone size: NA
CDR3 protein: CASSFGAGGAYEQYF
CDR3 DNA: TGTGCCAGCAGTTTTGGTGCGGGTGGAGCGTACGAGCAGTACTTC

CDR3 length: 14
J gene: TRBJ2-1
D gene: TRBD2
V gene: TRBV27
clone size: NA
CDR3 protein: CASSAGTSFYEQFF
CDR3 DNA: TGTGCCAGCAGCGCCGGGACTAGTTTCTATGAGCAGTTCTTC

CDR3 length: 11
J gene: TRBJ1-2
D gene: NA
V gene: TRBV6-5
clone size: NA
CDR3 protein: CAIYDYYGYTF
CDR3 DNA: TGTGCCATCTACGACTACTATGGCTACACCTTC

CDR3 length: 12
J gene: TRBJ2-7
D gene: TRBD2
V gene: TRBV5-3
clone size: NA
CDR3 protein: CARCGSLNEQYF
CDR3 DNA: TGTGCCAGATGCGGGAGTCTCAACGAGCAGTACTTC

CDR3 length: 14
J gene: TRBJ1-1
D gene: NA
V gene: TRBV11-2
clone size: NA
CDR3 protein: CASTLNQGLIEAFF
CDR3 DNA: TGTGCCAGCACCTTAAATCAGGGGTTGATTGAAGCTTTCTTT

CDR3 length: 13
J gene: TRBJ1-3
D gene: NA
V gene: TRBV6-5
clone size: NA
CDR3 protein: CASTRTVGNTIYF
CDR3 DNA: TGTGCCAGCACCCGGACAGTCGGAAACACCATATATTTT

CDR3 length: 11
J gene: TRBJ1-4
D gene: NA
V gene: TRBV30
clone size: once
CDR3 protein: CARRTIEKLFF
CDR3 DNA: TGTGCCCGCAGGACTATTGAAAAACTGTTTTTT

CDR3 length: 17
J gene: TRBJ2-3
D gene: TRBD2
V gene: TRBV6-1
clone size: NA
CDR3 protein: CASSEDVLAGGTDTQYF
CDR3 DNA: TGTGCCAGCAGTGAAGATGTCCTAGCGGGAGGCACAGATACGCAGTATTTT

CDR3 length: 17
J gene: TRBJ1-1
D gene: TRBD1
V gene: TRBV19
clone size: NA
CDR3 protein: CASSMVGVGGGYTEAFF
CDR3 DNA: TGTGCCAGTAGTATGGTTGGGGTAGGAGGGGGCTATACTGAAGCTTTCTTT

CDR3 length: 16
J gene: TRBJ2-7
D gene: NA
V gene: TRBV5-5
clone size: NA
CDR3 protein: CASSGRSTGISYEQYF
CDR3 DNA: TGTGCCAGCAGCGGGCGCTCGACGGGGATCTCCTACGAGCAGTACTTC

CDR3 length: 16
J gene: TRBJ2-1
D gene: TRBD1
V gene: TRBV30
clone size: NA
CDR3 protein: CAWSSLGQGYRGGKFF
CDR3 DNA: TGTGCCTGGAGTAGCCTTGGACAGGGGTACCGGGGAGGAAAGTTCTTC

CDR3 length: 14
J gene: TRBJ1-1
D gene: TRBD1
V gene: TRBV27
clone size: NA
CDR3 protein: CASSLPGGAAEAFF
CDR3 DNA: TGTGCCAGCAGTTTGCCAGGGGGTGCTGCTGAAGCTTTCTTT

CDR3 length: 15
J gene: TRBJ2-5
D gene: NA
V gene: TRBV5-4
clone size: NA
CDR3 protein: CASSPGLPKGETQYF
CDR3 DNA: TGTGCCAGCAGCCCGGGACTGCCCAAGGGGGAGACCCAGTACTTC

CDR3 length: 16
J gene: TRBJ2-3
D gene: TRBD2
V gene: TRBV27
clone size: NA
CDR3 protein: CASSLVAGRGADTQYF
CDR3 DNA: TGTGCCAGCAGTTTGGTAGCGGGGAGAGGCGCAGATACGCAGTATTTT

CDR3 length: 15
J gene: TRBJ2-7
D gene: NA
V gene: TRBV25-1
clone size: NA
CDR3 protein: CASSDSAGQPYEQYF
CDR3 DNA: TGTGCCAGCAGTGACTCGGCGGGCCAGCCCTACGAGCAGTACTTC

CDR3 length: 14
J gene: TRBJ2-7
D gene: TRBD2
V gene: TRBV5-1
clone size: few
CDR3 protein: CASQTSGSQSEQYF
CDR3 DNA: TGCGCCAGCCAGACTAGCGGGAGTCAGAGCGAGCAGTACTTC

CDR3 length: 13
J gene: TRBJ1-4
D gene: TRBD1
V gene: TRBV7-7
clone size: NA
CDR3 protein: CASSLDRGEKLFF
CDR3 DNA: TGTGCCAGCAGCTTAGACAGGGGCGAAAAACTGTTTTTT

CDR3 length: 12
J gene: TRBJ2-7
D gene: NA
V gene: TRBV10-3
clone size: NA
CDR3 protein: CATGVVAGEQYF
CDR3 DNA: TGTGCCACGGGGGTAGTGGCCGGCGAGCAGTACTTC

CDR3 length: 13
J gene: TRBJ2-2
D gene: NA
V gene: TRBV27
clone size: NA
CDR3 protein: CASSLPRAGELFF
CDR3 DNA: TGTGCCAGCAGTTTACCTAGAGCCGGGGAGCTGTTTTTT

CDR3 length: 15
J gene: TRBJ2-7
D gene: NA
V gene: TRBV7-8
clone size: NA
CDR3 protein: CASSLYPGISYEQYF
CDR3 DNA: TGTGCCAGCAGCTTATATCCGGGGATCTCCTACGAGCAGTACTTC

CDR3 length: 15
J gene: TRBJ2-1
D gene: TRBD2
V gene: TRBV14
clone size: NA
CDR3 protein: CASSPSLAGYPVQFF
CDR3 DNA: TGTGCCAGCAGCCCGAGTCTAGCGGGGTATCCCGTGCAGTTCTTC

CDR3 length: 16
J gene: TRBJ1-1
D gene: NA
V gene: TRBV4-2
clone size: NA
CDR3 protein: CASSQERGRYFPEAFF
CDR3 DNA: TGTGCCAGCAGCCAAGAAAGGGGCAGGTATTTCCCCGAAGCTTTCTTT

CDR3 length: 16
J gene: TRBJ2-4
D gene: TRBD1
V gene: TRBV28
clone size: NA
CDR3 protein: CASSLGDSQVKNIQYF
CDR3 DNA: TGTGCCAGCAGTTTAGGGGACAGTCAAGTCAAAAACATTCAGTACTTC

CDR3 length: 16
J gene: TRBJ2-1
D gene: TRBD2
V gene: TRBV19
clone size: NA
CDR3 protein: CASSKTSGQPRNEQFF
CDR3 DNA: TGTGCCAGTAGTAAAACTAGCGGACAACCAAGGAATGAGCAGTTCTTC

CDR3 length: 13
J gene: TRBJ1-1
D gene: NA
V gene: TRBV28
clone size: NA
CDR3 protein: CASSFGGRTEAFF
CDR3 DNA: TGTGCCAGCAGTTTTGGGGGCAGAACTGAAGCTTTCTTT

CDR3 length: 16
J gene: TRBJ1-4
D gene: NA
V gene: TRBV5-4
clone size: NA
CDR3 protein: CASSLGPGGTNEKLFF
CDR3 DNA: TGTGCCAGCAGCTTGGGACCGGGGGGAACTAATGAAAAACTGTTTTTT

CDR3 length: 14
J gene: TRBJ2-1
D gene: TRBD1
V gene: TRBV7-3
clone size: NA
CDR3 protein: CASSLGQGANEQFF
CDR3 DNA: TGTGCCAGCAGCTTAGGCCAGGGGGCAAATGAGCAGTTCTTC

CDR3 length: 13
J gene: TRBJ2-5
D gene: TRBD2
V gene: TRBV10-2
clone size: NA
CDR3 protein: CASSEFAGGPLYF
CDR3 DNA: TGCGCCAGCAGTGAGTTTGCGGGAGGGCCTTTGTACTTC

CDR3 length: 15
J gene: TRBJ1-1
D gene: NA
V gene: TRBV7-3
clone size: NA
CDR3 protein: CASSPISSTDTEAFF
CDR3 DNA: TGTGCCAGCAGCCCCATAAGTAGTACCGACACTGAAGCTTTCTTT

CDR3 length: 15
J gene: TRBJ2-2
D gene: TRBD1
V gene: TRBV19
clone size: NA
CDR3 protein: CASSSGTGFTGELFF
CDR3 DNA: TGTGCCAGTAGTTCCGGGACAGGGTTTACCGGGGAGCTGTTTTTT